Listed here are 23 T cell receptor beta chains from one sample, sequenced in a study of identical twins (dated by TCRdb to the mid-2010s). The library was generated by 5' RACE. This sample was sequenced with an Illumina HiSeq 2000. Clones were called with MiXCR by TCRdb after fastp trimmed the public reads at Q25, and only in-frame beta chains were retained. One record per CDR3 amino acid sequence lists the most common genes and DNA. For this sample there are just under 650,000 distinct CDR3 sequences; just over 7% appear just once. The ten biggest clones cover about 1.5% of the sample. The same data also went into a second study, on yellow fever vaccine responses in identical twins.

The sample taken for sequencing was PBMCs. These receptor sequences come from a woman between 18 and 29 years old in good health.

This clonotype was observed a few times. Germline is not matched at one junction end, which may reflect a read error. This rearrangement joins TRBV11-2 to TRBJ2-6, with 9 nucleotides matching TRBD1. The CDR3 length is 17 residues. Germline assignment: CDR1 SGHAT and CDR2 FQNNGV. The CDR3 DNA sequence: TGTGTCAGCAGCTTCGGGACAGGGCCCTCTGGGGCCAACGTCCTGACTTTC. It specifies CVSSFGTGPSGANVLTF.

This clonotype was seen a handful of times. V gene TRBV12-3 or TRBV12-4 combines with J gene TRBJ2-5, with no clear D. The length of the CDR3 is 16 residues. V lost 5 bases and J 3 bases, leaving 19 bases between the germline ends. This chain's CDR3 is CASSPFSRPDKETQYF. CDR3 DNA: TGTGCCAGCAGTCCTTTTAGCAGACCGGATAAAGAGACCCAGTACTTC.

This clonotype occurred many times. V gene TRBV6-1 combines with J gene TRBJ2-7, with TRBD1 matching 8 bases. The CDR3 contains 13 residues. J was trimmed by 3 bases and V by 7 bases; bases with no gene match: 5. In germline, CDR1 is MNHNS, CDR2 SASEGT. For the CDR3, the DNA is TGTGCCAGCACGGTTGGACAGGGCTACGAGCAGTACTTC. This translates into CASTVGQGYEQYF.

This clonotype was seen repeatedly, ten times or more. The chain has TRBV2 and TRBJ1-5; D gene uncertain. This CDR3 comprises 15 residues. Germline V gene data show CDR1 as SNHLY and CDR2 as FYNNEI. Trimming pared 1 base from V and 3 bases from J, leaving 10 bases between. This chain's CDR3 is CASSEGKGNNQPQHF. The CDR3 nucleotides read TGTGCCAGCAGTGAAGGAAAGGGAAACAATCAGCCCCAGCATTTT.

In DNA, the CDR3 is TGTGCCAGCAGTCGGGACAGGGTGGAACCCCAGCATTTT. Translating gives CASSRDRVEPQHF. This rearrangement joins TRBV12-3 or TRBV12-4 to TRBJ1-5; 9 bases fit TRBD1. The CDR3 is made up of 13 amino acids. Trimming cost V 5 bases and J 10 bases; bases outside gene matches: 6.

The chain is built from TRBV4-1 and TRBJ2-5; possible D gene TRBD2, 6 bases. Germline V gives CDR1 MGHRA, CDR2 YSYEKL. Trimming left V 5 bases short and J 1 base short, with 11 bases between. This CDR3 has 14 residues. The CDR3 region has the DNA TGCGCCAGCAGCGAACGGGACTTCCAAGAGACCCAGTACTTC. This gives the protein CASSERDFQETQYF.

The chain couples TRBV5-1 to TRBJ2-2; the match to TRBD1 covers 8 bases. The CDR3 loop spans 15 amino acids. Unmatched junction bases numbered 14, after V lost 9 bases and J lost 7 bases. The germline gives CDR1 SGHRS, CDR2 YFSETQ. This chain's CDR3 is CATREWQGAIGELFF. CDR3 DNA: TGCGCCACCAGGGAGTGGCAGGGGGCGATCGGGGAGCTGTTTTTT.

The V gene is TRBV11-2, the J gene TRBJ1-1; TRBD1 matches 8 bases. The CDR3 is 14 amino acids. Trimming at V came to 5 bases and at J to 4 bases, leaving 6 bases not matched to a gene. Germline CDR1 is SGHAT and CDR2 is FQNNGV. CDR3 nucleotide sequence: TGTGCCAGCAGCACTACAGGGGGATTCACTGAAGCTTTCTTT. The encoded protein is CASSTTGGFTEAFF.

This clonotype was counted between two and nine times. This chain uses TRBV20-1 with TRBJ2-3; TRBD2 aligns across 14 bases. From germline, CDR1 is DFQATT and CDR2 SNEGSKA (reference sequence). Losses at the gene ends were 6 bases for V and 3 bases for J; bases not matched to a gene: 8. The CDR3 contains 16 residues. Written as DNA, the CDR3 is TGCAGTGCCGTTCGACTAGCGGGAGGGCCTACAGATACGCAGTATTTT. It translates to CSAVRLAGGPTDTQYF.

Here the CDR3 DNA reads TGCAGTGCTAGGGGGCCCCGGGAGATTAGCTTCTACGAGCAGTACTTC. This codes for CSARGPREISFYEQYF. The gene calls are TRBV20-1 and TRBJ2-7; TRBD2 might be the D (6 bases). V lost 3 bases and J 3 bases, leaving 21 bases between the germline ends. In germline, CDR1 is DFQATT, CDR2 SNEGSKA (reference sequence). The CDR3 spans 16 residues.

Only a few counts were recorded for this clonotype. The genes are TRBV7-2 and TRBJ2-7, with a tentative D call TRBD1 (6 bases). V lost 3 bases to trimming and J lost 5 bases, with 38 bases between them. This CDR3 is built from 22 residues. CDR1 SGHTA and CDR2 FQGNSA come from the germline V gene. The CDR3: CASSFLIVPRSACQGHVHEQYV. DNA for the CDR3: TGTGCCAGCAGCTTTCTTATAGTCCCGCGGTCGGCGTGTCAGGGGCATGTCCACGAGCAGTACGTC.

The chain joins TRBV12-3 or TRBV12-4 to TRBJ2-3; the D gene is possibly TRBD1 (6 bases). V gave up 2 bases and J gave up 0 bases, with 18 bases separating them. This CDR3 region has 18 residues. The CDR3 loop reads CASSLTWGLGISTDTQYF. CDR3 in DNA: TGTGCCAGCAGTTTAACGTGGGGGCTAGGGATTAGCACAGATACGCAGTATTTT.

This clonotype has a handful of counts. The genes are TRBV20-1 and TRBJ1-1; D is unclear. The length of the CDR3 is 14 residues. Germline CDR1 is DFQATT and CDR2 is SNEGSKA (reference sequence). The germline V and J ends were trimmed by 1 base and 1 base, with 10 bases remaining between them. The CDR3 here is CSARVTVKNTEAFF. The CDR3 region has the DNA TGCAGTGCTAGAGTTACAGTGAAGAACACTGAAGCTTTCTTT.

V gene TRBV5-5 combines with J gene TRBJ2-2; D is possibly TRBD2 (6 bases). This CDR3 contains 14 residues. Germline-derived CDR1 and CDR2 are SGHKS and YYEKEE (reference sequence). With 4 bases removed from V and 5 bases from J, the gap between germline ends came to 12 bases. CDR3 loop: CASSPPGETGELFF. CDR3 sequence (DNA): TGTGCCAGCAGCCCGCCGGGGGAAACCGGGGAGCTGTTTTTT.

The chain recombines TRBV3-1 with TRBJ2-7, with 9 bases lining up with TRBD2. The germline V gene encodes CDR1 LGHDT and CDR2 YNNKEL (reference sequence). The CDR3 is 17 amino acids. The V segment lost 0 bases and the J segment 3 bases; nucleotides outside the gene matches: 9. The CDR3, as DNA: TGTGCCAGCAGCCAAGAGCCGCCGACTAGCGGCCTCTACGAGCAGTACTTC. This sequence encodes CASSQEPPTSGLYEQYF.

This clonotype was found a few times. This chain uses TRBV20-1 with TRBJ1-1, with a tentative D call TRBD1 (5 bases). Germline values: CDR1 DFQATT, CDR2 SNEGSKA (reference sequence). CDR3 length equals 12 residues. V was shortened by 3 bases and J by 1 base, with 6 bases between the two germline ends. CDR3 residues: CSASQGNTEAFF. The CDR3 DNA sequence: TGCAGTGCTAGCCAGGGGAACACTGAAGCTTTCTTT.

The rearrangement joins TRBV21-1 to TRBJ2-2; the listed D gene, TRBD2, was not tested against the DNA. TRBV21-1 counts as a pseudogene. The CDR3 is 12 residues long. The CDR3 DNA is TGTGCCAGCAGCCTATTGAGGGTTGAGCTGTTTTTT. Encoded protein: CASSLLRVELFF.

The J gene is TRBJ2-1, the V gene TRBV7-9; 8 bases are shared with TRBD2. The CDR3 is 14 amino acids. J gave up 5 bases and V 8 bases, and 8 bases lay outside the gene matches. Germline loops: CDR1 SEHNR, CDR2 FQNEAQ (reference sequence). The CDR3 loop is CASRGGEPNNEQFF. CDR3 bases: TGTGCCAGCCGGGGGGGGGAACCGAACAATGAGCAGTTCTTC.

The genes are TRBV5-1 and TRBJ1-5, with no clear D. CDR1 SGHRS and CDR2 YFSETQ come from the germline V gene. CDR3 length equals 13 residues. The ends were cut back, 4 bases at V and 1 base at J, with 6 bases in the middle. DNA of the CDR3: TGCGCCAGCAGCCACGGGAGCAATCAGCCCCAGCATTTT. It codes for CASSHGSNQPQHF.

This clonotype came up a few times. V usage is TRBV2 and J usage is TRBJ2-1; possibly TRBD2 for D (6 bases). V was pared by 5 bases and J by 9 bases, with 8 bases between. This CDR3 has 11 residues. Germline lookup yields CDR1 SNHLY and CDR2 FYNNEI. CDR3 region: CASSRDFEQFF. DNA for the CDR3: TGTGCCAGCAGTAGGGACTTTGAGCAGTTCTTC.

This clonotype was seen repeatedly, ten times or more. The chain has TRBV7-8 and TRBJ2-2; 12 bases map to TRBD2. This CDR3 spans 18 amino acids. Trimming took 3 bases from V and 0 from J; bases not matched to a gene: 5. CDR1 and CDR2 from the germline V gene are SGHVS and FQNEAQ. The CDR3 DNA reads as TGTGCCAGCAGCTTGGCGACTAGCGGGAGAACGAACACCGGGGAGCTGTTTTTT. Translating gives CASSLATSGRTNTGELFF.

This clonotype was observed a handful of times. V gene TRBV4-1 combines with J gene TRBJ2-7; 10 bases fit TRBD1. Germline V lookup: CDR1 MGHRA, CDR2 YSYEKL. V shed 2 bases, J shed 2 bases, and the junction held 9 bases outside the gene matches. The CDR3 consists of 17 residues. This chain's CDR3 is CASSQSPGTGATYEQYF. The DNA of the CDR3 is TGCGCCAGCAGCCAATCGCCAGGGACAGGGGCGACCTACGAGCAGTACTTC.

The rearrangement joins TRBV2 to TRBJ2-1, with no clear D. The V and J ends lost 8 bases and 3 bases respectively, with 5 bases between them. CDR1 SNHLY and CDR2 FYNNEI come from the germline V gene. The CDR3 extends over 11 amino acids. The CDR3 coding sequence is TGTGCCAGCGACGACTACAATGAGCAGTTCTTC. It is translated as CASDDYNEQFF.